The rows below give T cell receptor beta chains drawn from one sample of a study of blood T cell repertoires in COVID-19. Generated by immunoSEQ multiplex PCR, the TCRdb table keeps only in-frame clones and is missing some. This table holds 45,000 to 70,000 clones, roughly 82% found once. Sequencing was performed on peripheral blood. The receptors stem from a woman in her fifties or sixties with acute or convalescent COVID-19. The CDR3 runs from the conserved cysteine through the conserved F or W. D genes are given only for firm matches. Rows may omit the clone size; those that give it use once, few, many or a size class.

>TRBV7-9|-|TRBJ2-7|-
TGTGCCAGCAGCTCTTTTATTTACGAGCAGTACTTC
CASSSFIYEQYF
>TRBV2|once|TRBJ1-1|-
TGTGCCAGCAACCTGCGGTCGAACACTGAAGCTTTCTTT
CASNLRSNTEAFF
>TRBV6-5|-|TRBJ1-1|TRBD1
TGTGCCAGCAGCCCGTCGACAGGGGTGAACACTGAAGCTTTCTTT
CASSPSTGVNTEAFF
>TRBV4-1|-|TRBJ1-4|TRBD1
TGCGCCAGCAGCCAAACCCCGGGACAGGGCTTTCCTAAACTGTTTTTT
CASSQTPGQGFPKLFF
>TRBV16|-|TRBJ1-2|-
TGTGCCAGCAGCCAATCTGCAGGGGATGGCTACACCTTC
CASSQSAGDGYTF
>TRBV5-1|-|TRBJ1-6|-
TGCGCCAGCAGCTTGGGTCCGGGGGGAACGTCACCCCTCCACTTT
CASSLGPGGTSPLHF
>TRBV27|-|TRBJ1-5|TRBD1
TGTGCCAGCAGTTCAGGGACAGGTAATCAGCCCCAGCATTTT
CASSSGTGNQPQHF
>TRBV20-1|once|TRBJ1-4|-
TGCAGTGCTAGTACAGGTCAGGGTAATGAAAAACTGTTTTTT
CSASTGQGNEKLFF
>TRBV7-9|-|TRBJ1-1|-
TGTGCCAGCAGCTTCTCGAACACTGAAGCTTTCTTT
CASSFSNTEAFF
>TRBV11-2|-|TRBJ1-5|-
TGTGCCAGCAGCGAGAACTATAGCAATCAGCCCCAGCATTTT
CASSENYSNQPQHF
>TRBV7-2|-|TRBJ1-6|TRBD1
TGTGCCAGCAGCTTAGGTGCAGGGGGAGGCTCACCCCTCCACTTT
CASSLGAGGGSPLHF
>TRBV6-1|-|TRBJ2-7|-
TGTGCCAGCAGTGACGGACAAATCTACGAGCAGTACTTC
CASSDGQIYEQYF
>TRBV5-6|-|TRBJ1-6|TRBD1
TGTGCCAGCGGGGACAGGGTACCCTATAATTCACCCCTCCACTTT
CASGDRVPYNSPLHF
>TRBV14|-|TRBJ1-2|-
TGTGCCAGCAGCCAAGATAGGGGCAGATACCCCTATGGCTACACCTTC
CASSQDRGRYPYGYTF
>TRBV18|-|TRBJ2-1|TRBD2
TGTGCCAGCTCACCCGGGATAGCGGGGTACAATGAGCAGTTCTTC
CASSPGIAGYNEQFF
>TRBV3-1/TRBV3-2|-|TRBJ1-2|TRBD1
TGTGCCAGCAGACCCCGACAGGGGGATGGCTACACCTTC
CASRPRQGDGYTF
>TRBV12-1|-|TRBJ1-2|-
TGTGCCAGCAGCCGTAACTCCGGACAGGGGAAGCTTGGCTACACCTTC
CASSRNSGQGKLGYTF
>TRBV10-3|few|TRBJ1-1|-
TGTGCCATCAGTGACCTAATTGGGGCGGCAGGGCACAACACTGAAGCTTTCTTT
CAISDLIGAAGHNTEAFF
>TRBV19|-|TRBJ1-5|TRBD1
TGTGCCAGTAGTCCCGGGACAGGGGTTTTCAGCAATCAGCCCCAGCATTTT
CASSPGTGVFSNQPQHF
>TRBV6-5|-|TRBJ1-2|TRBD1
TGTGCCAGCAGGCCCGACAGGGCAGTAGGTGGCTACACCTTC
CASRPDRAVGGYTF
>TRBV18|-|TRBJ1-1|-
TGTGCCAGCTCCCCGGACAAGAACACTGAAGCTTTCTTT
CASSPDKNTEAFF
>TRBV11-2|-|TRBJ1-2|TRBD1
TGTGCCAGCAGTTATACCGGGACAGTGAACTATGGCTACACCTTC
CASSYTGTVNYGYTF
>TRBV27|-|TRBJ1-5|-
TGTGCCAGCACCACCGACAGACCCAATCAGCCCCAGCATTTT
CASTTDRPNQPQHF
>TRBV7-2|-|TRBJ2-1|TRBD1
TGTGCCAGCAGCTTAGCGGGACAGGGGACCAATGAGCAGTTCTTC
CASSLAGQGTNEQFF
>TRBV28|-|TRBJ2-7|TRBD1
TGTGCCACTCTTCGGGACAGGGTGGGGGAGCAGTACTTC
CATLRDRVGEQYF
>TRBV5-4|-|TRBJ1-2|TRBD1
TGTGCCAGCAGCACTCCAGGACAGGGAGATTTCGGCTACACCTTC
CASSTPGQGDFGYTF
>TRBV6-6|-|TRBJ1-1|TRBD1
TGTGCCAGCAGTGACACAGGGGGCCCGAACACTGAAGCTTTCTTT
CASSDTGGPNTEAFF
>TRBV7-9|few|TRBJ2-3|-
TGTGCCAGCAGCTTGAACGGGAACACAGATACGCAGTATTTT
CASSLNGNTDTQYF
>TRBV5-5|-|TRBJ2-3|TRBD2
TGTGCCAGCAGCTACGGACTAGCGGGGCCAAACACAGATACGCAGTATTTT
CASSYGLAGPNTDTQYF
>TRBV11-2|-|TRBJ2-3|TRBD2
TGTGCCAGCAGCTTAGTAGGACTAGCGGGGGGCGCAGATACGCAGTATTTT
CASSLVGLAGGADTQYF
>TRBV7-9|-|TRBJ1-3|TRBD1
TGTGCCAGCAGCCCCACCCCGACAGGGGGTTCGAGGGGAAACACCATATATTTT
CASSPTPTGGSRGNTIYF
>TRBV7-6|once|TRBJ1-3|-
TGTGCCAGCAGCCCAAGCTCCCCGAGAACTGGAAACACCATATATTTT
CASSPSSPRTGNTIYF
>TRBV9|-|TRBJ2-3|-
TGTGCCAGCAGCGTAGGACTGGGACTCCACACAGATACGCAGTATTTT
CASSVGLGLHTDTQYF
>TRBV5-6|-|TRBJ2-3|TRBD1
TGTGCCAGCAGCTTCCAAGGGGGCCGGACAGATACGCAGTATTTT
CASSFQGGRTDTQYF
>TRBV19|-|TRBJ2-7|TRBD1
TGTGCCAGTAGTATAGGAGCGGGACAGGGGCATGACGAGCAGTACTTC
CASSIGAGQGHDEQYF
>TRBV6-5|-|TRBJ1-4|-
TGTGCCAGCAAGACAGACCCGGCTAATGAAAAACTGTTTTTT
CASKTDPANEKLFF
>TRBV30|-|TRBJ2-2|TRBD1
TGTGCCTGGAGTCACAGGGGCGACACCGGGGAGCTGTTTTTT
CAWSHRGDTGELFF
>TRBV19|-|TRBJ2-7|-
TGTGCCAGTAGTATCACGGACACCTACGGAGAGCAGTACTTC
CASSITDTYGEQYF
>TRBV9|-|TRBJ2-2|-
TGTGCCAGCAGCGTAGATCTCACCGGGGAGCTGTTTTTT
CASSVDLTGELFF
>TRBV11-1|-|TRBJ2-5|TRBD1
TGTGCCAGCAGCTCTTTGACAGGGAGACGCCAAGAGACCCAGTACTTC
CASSSLTGRRQETQYF
>TRBV19|-|TRBJ1-1|TRBD1
TGTGCCAGTAATTACAGGGGGTTGAACACTGAAGCTTTCTTT
CASNYRGLNTEAFF
>TRBV5-1|-|TRBJ2-2|-
TGCGCCAGCAACCCGACAGGACGTAACACCGGGGAGCTGTTTTTT
CASNPTGRNTGELFF
>TRBV6-4|-|TRBJ2-1|TRBD1
TGTGCCAGCAGTGCGGGACAGGGGATGGATGAGCAGTTCTTC
CASSAGQGMDEQFF
>TRBV30|-|TRBJ2-2|-
TGTGCCGGGACTGACAGCGGGGAGCTGTTTTTT
CAGTDSGELFF
>TRBV7-8|-|TRBJ2-1|TRBD2
TGTGCCAGCTCTAAAGGTATAGCGGGGGCCTACAATGAGCAGTTCTTC
CASSKGIAGAYNEQFF
>TRBV5-1|-|TRBJ2-6|TRBD1
TGCGCCAGCCAAGACAGGGCTGGGGCCAACGTCCTGACTTTC
CASQDRAGANVLTF
>TRBV18|few|TRBJ2-3|-
TGTGCCAGCTCTAGGGGCTCTAGCACAGATACGCAGTATTTT
CASSRGSSTDTQYF
>TRBV7-3|-|TRBJ2-5|TRBD1
TGTGCCAGCAGCTTAGGACAGGGGCGGCAAGAGACCCAGTACTTC
CASSLGQGRQETQYF
>TRBV4-2|medium-sized|TRBJ2-3|TRBD1
TGTGCCAGCAGCCAGACCGGGACAGGGGCGACAGATACGCAGTATTTT
CASSQTGTGATDTQYF
>TRBV6-5|-|TRBJ2-7|-
TGTGCCAGTGGGAGGCAGTTCTACGAGCAGTACTTC
CASGRQFYEQYF
>TRBV27|-|TRBJ1-1|-
TGTGCCAGCAGTTTAAGGCCGGACAGAAAAGCTTTCTTT
CASSLRPDRKAFF
>TRBV24-1|-|TRBJ2-2|TRBD2
TGTGCCACCAGCGATAGGACTAGGGGGAACACCGGGGAGCTGTTTTTT
CATSDRTRGNTGELFF
>TRBV7-3|-|TRBJ2-3|TRBD2
TGTGCCAGCAGGCCGACGGGACTAGCGAGAGATTTGAGAACAGATACGCAGTATTTT
CASRPTGLARDLRTDTQYF
>TRBV5-5|once|TRBJ1-2|-
TGTGCCAGCAGCTTTGGGGAGGGCTACACCTTC
CASSFGEGYTF
>TRBV5-5|-|TRBJ1-1|TRBD1
TGTGCCAGCAGCCTGCATCCGGACAGGGAACAAGCTTTCTTT
CASSLHPDREQAFF
>TRBV6-2/TRBV6-3|-|TRBJ2-1|-
TGTGCCAGCAGTTCCTATCAGGGGCACGAGCAGTTCTTC
CASSSYQGHEQFF
>TRBV30|-|TRBJ2-5|-
TGTGCCACCCGACCGGGGCAAGAGACCCAGTACTTC
CATRPGQETQYF
>TRBV2|-|TRBJ1-4|TRBD1
TGTGCCAGCAGTGGGGGGACAGGGAATGAAAAACTGTTTTTT
CASSGGTGNEKLFF
>TRBV15|-|TRBJ2-1|-
TGTGCCACCAGCAGAGGGCGAGGCGCCCGGGGGGCTTCCTACAATGAGCAGTTCTTC
CATSRGRGARGASYNEQFF
>TRBV27|few|TRBJ1-1|-
TGTGCCAGCAGTCCCGTGTCCGGGGTTGGGCGCACTGAAGCTTTCTTT
CASSPVSGVGRTEAFF